What follows describes a single TCR beta chain. Antigen: not known. The junction does not match germline at one end; this may be a read error. The sample comes from a study of blood T cells in healthy people across ages. Study observations and caveats: Researchers judged that diversity estimates from one million T cells fell short of true values.

Then a second PCR, running about 6 to 11 cycles, was carried out with a sample-barcoded 5' primer and a J-beta primer mix. The yield of each sample was at least 2.5 million CDR3-containing paired-end reads. MiXCR, run by TCRdb on the 5' RACE reads, gives a single entry per CDR3 protein. The sample contains 1.5 million to 2 million distinct CDR3 sequences, about 35% of which appear only once. This CDR3 has 13 amino acids. The germline V gene encodes CDR1 LGHDT and CDR2 YNNKEL (reference sequence). The material sequenced was blood. J is TRBJ2-5 and V is TRBV3-1; D gene unclear. This sequence originates from a woman aged 30 to 39 in good health. CDR3 DNA sequence: TGTGCCGGCAGCCAAGAATACCTGGAGACCCAGTACTTC. This encodes CAGSQEYLETQYF.